The 3 T cell receptor beta chains listed next were all sequenced from one sample in a study of T cell responses to AZD1222 COVID-19 vaccine listed by TCRdb under 2021. Reading the label with the study, this specimen's time point is: baseline before first vaccination. Library preparation used the immunoSEQ multiplex PCR assay. TCRdb limited this immuneACCESS table to in-frame rearrangements with V and J called. A share of clones is missing; checked studies link under half to unresolved V genes, and the rest is unexplained. This sample lists 90,000 to 130,000 clones; about 85% were detected once. Of the sample, about 3% falls within the top ten clones. The material sequenced was peripheral blood, taken on day 0 of AZD1222 vaccination. Source of these receptors: an adult in good health.

The V and J genes are TRBV5-1 and TRBJ1-1; 9 positions match TRBD1. Per germline, CDR1 SGHRS and CDR2 YFSETQ. This CDR3 has 15 residues. V lost 0 bases and J lost 5; bases outside the gene matches: 5. Here the CDR3 DNA reads TGCGCCAGCAGCTTGGGGGGACAGGGAGGAACTGAAGCTTTCTTT. Protein: CASSLGGQGGTEAFF. Complete variable domain (other parts from reference TRBV5-1 and TRBJ1-1): KAGVTQTPRYLIKTRGQQVTLSCSPISGHRSVSWYQQTPGQGLQFLFEYFSETQRNKGNFPGRFSGRQFSNSRSEMNVSTLELGDSALYLCASSLGGQGGTEAFFGQGTRLTVV.

V usage is TRBV28 and J usage is TRBJ1-4; D ambiguous. V lost 3 bases and J lost 0, with 8 bases in between. There are 15 residues in the CDR3. Germline values: CDR1 MDHEN, CDR2 SYDVKM. CDR3 protein: CASSLSGSTNEKLFF. DNA for the CDR3: TGTGCCAGCAGTTTGTCCGGATCAACTAATGAAAAACTGTTTTTT.

This chain links TRBV28 with TRBJ1-5; D is perhaps TRBD1 (6 bases). From germline, CDR1 is MDHEN and CDR2 SYDVKM. V was shortened by 7 bases and J by 0 bases, with 10 bases between the two germline ends. This CDR3 comprises 14 residues. The CDR3 spells CASNQGPSNQPQHF. CDR3 nucleotides: TGTGCCAGCAATCAGGGGCCTAGCAATCAGCCCCAGCATTTT.